This passage covers 28 T cell receptor beta chains from one sample sequenced in a study of immune heterogeneity within non-small cell lung tumors. Each sample used approximately 570 ng of genomic DNA from bulk tumor tissue. Each primary tumor yielded several biopsies, collected far apart from one another at surgery. Curative surgical treatment was performed in patients who had newly diagnosed, untreated non-small cell lung cancer. A first 10-cycle multiplex round used 32 V-gene and 13 J-gene primers on TCR beta CDR3. MiXCR was run by TCRdb on the multiplex PCR reads, yielding one entry per CDR3 protein. The sample includes approximately 11,000 distinct CDR3 sequences, 25% to 30% of them seen just once. Sample: lung tumor tissue. Receptors were obtained from a woman aged 55-69 years with non-small cell lung cancer.

This clonotype was counted ten times or more. This chain joins TRBV12-3 or TRBV12-4 and TRBJ2-5; D call uncertain. CDR3 length: 15 residues. Deletions cut 6 bases from V and 0 bases from J, with 14 bases between. CDR3 in amino acids: CASSPAVLYQETQYF. CDR3 nucleotides: TGTGCCAGCAGCCCGGCTGTCCTGTACCAAGAGACCCAGTACTTC.

This clonotype was seen at least ten times. The chain links TRBV28 to TRBJ1-2, with a weak D call TRBD1 (6 bases). CDR1 MDHEN and CDR2 SYDVKM come from the germline V gene. CDR3 length equals 11 residues. Trimming cost V 4 bases and J 6 bases, with 6 bases left between them. CDR3 coding DNA: TGTGCCAGCAGTTGGGGGCATGGCTACACCTTC. Its translation is CASSWGHGYTF.

Note on this clonotype: It may be a read error: a sequence one base away is much more abundant. V is TRBV12-3 or TRBV12-4 and J is TRBJ1-1; D remains unclear. The CDR3 consists of 14 residues. Trimming shortened V by 8 bases and J by 1 base, and 14 bases separated the two germline ends. In nucleotides, the CDR3 is TGTGCCAGCCTACCAGCGGGATCGAACACTGAAGCTTTCTTT. It is translated as CASLPAGSNTEAFF.

Of note for this clonotype: One end of the junction fails to match germline, which may point to a read error. The chain is built from TRBV12-3 or TRBV12-4 and TRBJ2-3; D remains unclear. The CDR3 covers 13 residues. Here the CDR3 DNA reads TGTGCCACCAGTCAGTCCGCCGCAGATACGCAGTATTTT. It yields the protein CATSQSAADTQYF.

A remark on this clonotype: A read error may be the cause here, since a much bigger clone is one base away. This sequence joins TRBV3-1 and TRBJ1-1; tentative D call: TRBD1 (5 bases). This CDR3 is 14 amino acids long. CDR1 is LGHDT and CDR2 is YNNKEL in the germline V gene (reference sequence). CDR3 coding DNA: TGTGCCAGCAGCTTAGGGGTGGAGGCCACTCAAGCTTTCTTT. Residues: CASSLGVEATQAFF. The full variable domain, completed using reference TRBV3-1 and TRBJ1-1, is DTAVSQTPKYLVTQMGNDKSIKCEQNLGHDTMYWYKQDSKKFLKIMFSYNNKELIINETVPNRFSPKSPDKAHLNLHINSLELGDSAVYFCASSLGVEATQAFFGQGTRLTVV.

The chain joins TRBV19 to TRBJ2-1; TRBD2 matches at 14 bases. The V and J ends lost 11 bases and 9 bases, in that order; junction bases with no gene match: 9. CDR1 LNHDA and CDR2 SQIVND come from the germline V gene (reference sequence). CDR3 length: 14 amino acids. CDR3 residues: CAASGLAGAGEQFF. In DNA form, the CDR3 reads TGTGCCGCCTCGGGACTAGCGGGAGCAGGTGAGCAGTTCTTC.

This clonotype was recorded at least ten times. The DNA for the CDR3 is TGTGCCAGCAGCGACCCGTGGGGAAATGAGCAGTTCTTC. The encoded protein is CASSDPWGNEQFF. The chain joins TRBV7-9 to TRBJ2-1, with D uncertain. CDR1 is SEHNR, CDR2 FQNEAQ, per germline (reference sequence). The CDR3 spans 13 residues. V lost 5 bases and J 7 bases, leaving 12 bases between the germline ends.

Many counts were recorded for this clonotype. The rearrangement links TRBV7-3 to TRBJ1-5; no clear D. Germline CDR1 and CDR2: SGHTA and FQGTGA. The CDR3 totals 14 residues. V gave up 2 bases and J gave up 7 bases, with 12 bases separating them. Written as DNA, the CDR3 is TGTGCCAGCAGCTTAGAATCTGGCGGGCAGCCCCAGCATTTT. Amino acid sequence: CASSLESGGQPQHF.

This clonotype was counted ten times or more. This chain links TRBV20-1 with TRBJ2-2; D not resolved. From germline, CDR1 is DFQATT and CDR2 SNEGSKA (reference sequence). Trimming stripped 6 bases from V and 5 bases from J, with 16 bases between. This CDR3 is 14 amino acids long. CDR3 amino acids: CSARKDLPTGELFF. For the CDR3, the DNA is TGCAGTGCCAGGAAGGACCTTCCGACCGGGGAGCTGTTTTTT.

This clonotype occurred many times. The V gene is TRBV6-6, the J gene TRBJ1-2; a weak D match, TRBD1 (6 bases). The CDR3 totals 13 residues. Trimming took 2 bases from V and 2 from J, leaving 6 bases between them. Germline lookup yields CDR1 MNHNY and CDR2 SVGAGI (reference sequence). The CDR3 sequence: CASSYGQNYGYTF. CDR3 nucleotides: TGTGCCAGCAGTTACGGACAGAACTATGGCTACACCTTC.

V usage is TRBV19 and J usage is TRBJ1-6; D call uncertain. This CDR3 has 13 amino acids. Germline V CDR1 and CDR2: LNHDA, SQIVND (reference sequence). V was clipped by 3 bases and J by 13 bases, with 13 bases between them. The CDR3: CASSMVVKSPLHF. As DNA, the CDR3 is TGTGCCAGTAGTATGGTCGTCAAATCGCCCCTCCACTTT.

The V call is TRBV9, the J call TRBJ1-6; D unresolved. With 4 bases removed from V and 8 bases from J, the gap between germline ends came to 10 bases. This CDR3 region has 13 residues. CDR1 and CDR2 from the germline V gene are SGDLS and YYNGEE. CDR3 in amino acids: CASSPDSDSPLHF. The DNA of the CDR3 is TGTGCCAGCAGCCCGGACTCGGATTCACCCCTCCACTTT.

This clonotype was seen repeatedly, ten times or more. CDR3 loop: CATRGVRNTDTQYF. The CDR3 nucleotides read TGTGCCACCAGAGGGGTTAGAAACACAGATACGCAGTATTTT. This chain joins TRBV15 and TRBJ2-3, with D perhaps TRBD1 (5 bases). Trimming took off 6 bases at V and 2 bases at J, with 12 bases between the two ends. CDR1 is LNHNV, CDR2 YYDKDF, per germline (reference sequence). This CDR3 has 14 amino acids.

V usage is TRBV5-4 and J usage is TRBJ2-1; TRBD2 matches 14 bases. Germline V gene sequence: CDR1 SGHNT, CDR2 YYREEE (reference sequence). The CDR3 contains 17 residues. The ends lost 4 bases at V and 9 bases at J; junction bases unmatched: 12. The CDR3 protein is CASSGGLAGAMGVEQFF. The CDR3 coding sequence is TGTGCCAGCAGCGGGGGACTAGCGGGAGCTATGGGGGTTGAGCAGTTCTTC.

By its share, this clonotype is medium-sized. This sequence joins TRBV5-1 and TRBJ1-6; D not certain. The CDR3 has 12 residues. Deletions cut 3 bases from V and 8 bases from J, with 6 bases between. Germline V CDR1 and CDR2: SGHRS, YFSETQ. CDR3 loop: CASSSGYSPLHF. The CDR3 DNA follows: TGCGCCAGCAGCTCAGGATATTCACCCCTCCACTTT.

This clonotype is judged medium-sized (0.01 to 0.1%). This chain uses TRBV3-1 with TRBJ2-5; 14 nucleotides agree with TRBD2. Germline CDR1 reads LGHDT; CDR2 reads YNNKEL (reference sequence). There are 19 residues in the CDR3. The J segment lost 5 bases and the V segment lost 6 bases, leaving 17 bases of the junction unmatched. As DNA, the CDR3 is TGTGCCAGCAGTGGGGAGTTTTCGGAGGGACTAGCGGGAGATGAGACCCAGTACTTC. This gives the protein CASSGEFSEGLAGDETQYF.

This clonotype was seen repeatedly, ten times or more. The chain employs TRBV15 and TRBJ2-1; D remains ambiguous. The CDR3 is 14 residues long. With 6 bases removed from V and 0 bases from J, the gap between germline ends came to 9 bases. The V gene's germline CDR1 is LNHNV and CDR2 YYDKDF (reference sequence). The CDR3 here is CATRERSSYNEQFF. The CDR3 DNA reads TGTGCCACCAGGGAGCGAAGCTCCTACAATGAGCAGTTCTTC.

This clonotype is medium-sized. This chain uses TRBV27 with TRBJ2-2; 9 bases are shared with TRBD2. Germline V gives CDR1 MNHEY, CDR2 SMNVEV (reference sequence). After removal of 1 base from V and 4 bases from J, the junction contained 4 bases not matched to a gene. The CDR3 totals 16 residues. CDR3 sequence (DNA): TGTGCCAGCAGTTTATATAGCGGGAGTAGCACCGGGGAGCTGTTTTTT. Encoded protein: CASSLYSGSSTGELFF.

By share of the sample, this clonotype is medium-sized. The J gene is TRBJ1-2, the V gene TRBV28, with D possibly being TRBD1 (5 bases). From germline, CDR1 is MDHEN and CDR2 SYDVKM. V lost 2 bases and J lost 8, with 12 bases in between. This CDR3 comprises 13 residues. The CDR3 DNA is TGTGCCAGCAGTTTAACCAGGGTAGGCGGCTACACCTTC. Amino acid sequence: CASSLTRVGGYTF.

This clonotype was observed a few times. The chain employs TRBV11-1 and TRBJ2-3; D is uncertain. CDR1 and CDR2 from the germline V gene are SGHAT and FQDESV (reference sequence). The CDR3 runs to 16 residues. V lost 0 bases to trimming and J lost 2 bases, with 12 bases between them. The DNA of the CDR3 is TGTGCCAGCAGCTTAGCGGTTTTGCCTTTCACAGATACGCAGTATTTT. Protein sequence: CASSLAVLPFTDTQYF.

About this clonotype itself: One end of the junction fails to match germline, which may point to a read error. The chain carries TRBV11-3 and TRBJ2-7; no definite D call. This CDR3 spans 16 amino acids. The germline V gene has CDR1 SGHNT and CDR2 YENEEA. CDR3 loop: CASSASGVYSSYKQYF. In nucleotides, the CDR3 is TGTGCCAGCAGCGCGTCAGGAGTCTATTCCTCCTACAAGCAGTACTTC.

This clonotype was recorded at least ten times. The chain is built from TRBV9 and TRBJ1-1, with D uncertain. This CDR3 is 14 amino acids long. Germline CDR1 reads SGDLS; CDR2 reads YYNGEE. With 0 bases removed from V and 11 bases from J, the gap between germline ends came to 17 bases. The CDR3 bases are TGTGCCAGCAGCGTAGATGGTAGGACTGGAGGCGCTTTCTTT. Translation gives CASSVDGRTGGAFF.

Worth noting for this clonotype: A read error may explain this, as a much larger clone is one base away. The V and J genes are TRBV20-1 and TRBJ2-7; maybe TRBD1 (5 bases). CDR3 size: 14 residues. CDR1 and CDR2 (germline): DFQATT, SNEGSKA (reference sequence). V gave up 3 bases and J gave up 3 bases, with 15 bases separating them. The CDR3 is CSASPQGLDYEQYF. The CDR3 region has the DNA TGCAGTGCTAGTCCGCAGGGCCTGGACTACGAGCAGTACTTC.

This clonotype was found once. V usage is TRBV10-3 and J usage is TRBJ2-7, with D possibly TRBD1 on 6 matching bases. The CDR3 is 12 amino acids. V was shortened by 4 bases and J by 5 bases, with 9 bases between the two germline ends. CDR1 ENHRY and CDR2 SYGVKD come from the germline V gene. The DNA of the CDR3 is TGTGCCATCAGTGTTGCAGGGGACGAGCAGTACTTC. It yields the protein CAISVAGDEQYF.

A remark on this clonotype: Just one base apart from a much larger clone, this may be a read error. The J gene is TRBJ2-3, the V gene TRBV27; tentative D call: TRBD1 (6 bases). The J call is uncertain, as TRBJ2-7 better fits the DNA end. There are 11 residues in the CDR3. Germline V gives CDR1 MNHEY, CDR2 SMNVEV (reference sequence). CDR3 residues: CASMQQGEQYF. The CDR3 coding sequence is TGTGCCAGCATGCAACAGGGCGAGCAGTACTTC.

The genes are TRBV7-3 and TRBJ1-1; D is unresolved. V dropped 1 base and J dropped 1 base, with 7 bases sitting between them. Germline values: CDR1 SGHTA, CDR2 FQGTGA. CDR3 size: 14 residues. The DNA for the CDR3 is TGTGCCAGCAGCTTAAGGTTCAGGAACACTGAAGCTTTCTTT. Translation gives CASSLRFRNTEAFF.

This clonotype is judged medium-sized. The chain joins TRBV12-3 or TRBV12-4 to TRBJ1-4; the D gene is possibly TRBD1 (5 bases). Trimming took off 5 bases at V and 4 bases at J, with 14 bases between the two ends. This CDR3 comprises 15 residues. Here the CDR3 reads CASSARGGLNEKLFF. The CDR3 DNA sequence: TGTGCCAGCAGTGCACGGGGCGGCCTTAATGAAAAACTGTTTTTT.

On this clonotype itself: A clone one base away is much larger, so this may be a read error. V and J are TRBV25-1 and TRBJ2-5, with a possible D match to TRBD2 (5 bases). Germline-derived CDR1 and CDR2 are MGHDK and SYGVNS. The length of the CDR3 is 12 residues. The CDR3 sequence: CASSSTWETRYF. The CDR3 nucleotides read TGTGCCAGCAGTTCCACCTGGGAGACCCGGTACTTC.